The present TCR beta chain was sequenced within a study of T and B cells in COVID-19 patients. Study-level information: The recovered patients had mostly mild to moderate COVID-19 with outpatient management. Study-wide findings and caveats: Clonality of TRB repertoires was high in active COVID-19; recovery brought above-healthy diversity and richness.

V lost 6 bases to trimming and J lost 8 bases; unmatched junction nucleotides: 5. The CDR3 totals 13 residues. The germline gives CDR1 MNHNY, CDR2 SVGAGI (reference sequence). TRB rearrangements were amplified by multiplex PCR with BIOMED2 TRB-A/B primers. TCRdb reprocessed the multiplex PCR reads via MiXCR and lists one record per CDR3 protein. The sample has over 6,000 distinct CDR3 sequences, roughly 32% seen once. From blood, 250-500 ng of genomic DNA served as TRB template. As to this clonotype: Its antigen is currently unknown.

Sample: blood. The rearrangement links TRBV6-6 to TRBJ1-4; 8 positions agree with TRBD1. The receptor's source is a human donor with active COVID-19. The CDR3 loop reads CASSRTGQEKLFF. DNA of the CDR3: TGTGCCAGCAGCCGGACAGGGCAAGAAAAACTGTTTTTT.